This is a list of T cell receptor beta chains from one sample in a study of shared clonotypes between healthy human individuals. The assay was immunoSEQ multiplex PCR, and TCRdb's table has in-frame clones only and misses some. Of a few million clones listed, 85% to 95% are singletons. The sequenced material came from naive CD4+ T cells from PBMCs. These TCRs come from a man between 18 and 29 years old in good health. Some clones in this sample may be carry-over from other donors' samples. CDR3s include the opening cysteine and the closing phenylalanine or tryptophan. The D gene is left open where the match is weak. Size is omitted from some rows. Given values are once, few, many or a class for expanded clones.

V	size	J	D	CDR3	DNA
TRBV4-2	NA	TRBJ1-5	NA	CASSQDAGGNQPQHF	TGTGCCAGCAGCCAGGATGCAGGGGGCAATCAGCCCCAGCATTTT
TRBV27	NA	TRBJ2-1	NA	CASSLYRLGMYGDEQFF	TGTGCCAGCAGTTTATACCGGCTCGGGATGTACGGGGATGAGCAGTTCTTC
TRBV6-1	NA	TRBJ2-1	NA	CASSEAWTENNEQFF	TGTGCCAGCAGTGAAGCGTGGACAGAAAACAATGAGCAGTTCTTC
TRBV5-4	NA	TRBJ1-1	TRBD1	CASSSPRPGQGEANTEAFF	TGTGCCAGCAGCTCGCCCCGGCCGGGACAGGGGGAGGCGAACACTGAAGCTTTCTTT
TRBV18	NA	TRBJ2-7	TRBD1	CASSRQGDRSYEQYF	TGTGCCAGCTCGCGACAGGGAGATCGCTCCTACGAGCAGTACTTC
TRBV6-5	NA	TRBJ2-1	TRBD2	CASRLAGYNEQFF	TGTGCCAGCAGACTAGCGGGCTACAATGAGCAGTTCTTC
TRBV27	once	TRBJ2-3	NA	CASSLSQGGSGDTQYF	TGTGCCAGCAGTTTATCTCAGGGGGGATCTGGAGATACGCAGTATTTT
TRBV7-3	NA	TRBJ2-3	TRBD2	CASSVGTSGYTDTQYF	TGTGCCAGCAGCGTGGGGACTAGCGGATACACAGATACGCAGTATTTT
TRBV18	NA	TRBJ2-3	NA	CASSAGIAANTDTQYF	TGTGCCAGCTCCGCAGGAATAGCGGCAAACACAGATACGCAGTATTTT
TRBV28	NA	TRBJ1-2	NA	CASSLLGGSGYTF	TGTGCCAGCAGTTTATTGGGGGGGTCCGGCTACACCTTC
TRBV11-2	NA	TRBJ2-3	NA	CASSLDVRGTDTQYF	TGTGCCAGCAGCTTAGACGTCAGGGGCACAGATACGCAGTATTTT
TRBV2	NA	TRBJ2-7	NA	CASSNRGGFSYEQYF	TGTGCCAGCAGTAACCGTGGAGGCTTCTCCTACGAGCAGTACTTC
TRBV5-6	NA	TRBJ2-1	NA	CASSHTQGGYNEQFF	TGTGCCAGCAGCCATACACAGGGAGGGTACAATGAGCAGTTCTTC
TRBV6-5	NA	TRBJ2-5	NA	CASSYGRLQETQYF	TGTGCCAGCAGTTACGGCAGACTCCAAGAGACCCAGTACTTC
TRBV4-1	NA	TRBJ2-1	NA	CASSRDGTSYNEQFF	TGCGCCAGCAGCCGGGACGGTACCTCCTACAATGAGCAGTTCTTC
TRBV28	NA	TRBJ2-7	NA	CASSLSVQGREQYF	TGTGCCAGCAGTTTATCGGTCCAGGGACGGGAGCAGTACTTC